This TCR beta chain was observed in a study of response to subunit inactivated influenza vaccine. Overall study findings and caveats: The authors proposed limited new T cell recruitment per seasonal influenza vaccination.

TCRdb reanalysed the RT-PCR reads using MiXCR and keeps one entry per CDR3 protein. This sample yields roughly 460,000 distinct CDR3 sequences, of which 9.5% to 13% are seen a single time; approximately 12% belongs to the top ten. This clonotype was found a few times. Its antigen remains unknown. This CDR3 has 15 amino acids. Germline V gene sequence: CDR1 DFQATT, CDR2 SNEGSKA (reference sequence). Trimming shortened V by 8 bases and J by 4 bases, and 21 bases separated the two germline ends. The rearrangement uses TRBV20-1 and TRBJ2-1, with TRBD2 as a possible D gene (6 bases). Source: PBMCs from blood, taken 45 days after vaccination. This sequence was found in a man aged 50-60 years who received an inactivated influenza vaccine. CDR3 sequence (DNA): TGCAGTACTGAGGGATATGCGGGGCTTTACAATGAGCAGTTCTTC. This sequence encodes CSTEGYAGLYNEQFF.